The entry below gives a single T cell receptor (beta chain) sequence along with its context. Its antigen is not yet known. Base quality data are lacking; no much larger clone is found one base away. Peripheral blood CD8+ and CD4+ T cells from healthy donors, Susac syndrome patients and multiple sclerosis patients were profiled by high-throughput TCR beta sequencing. The Susac syndrome patients fulfilled recently defined diagnostic criteria for either definite or probable disease. Bulk CD8+ and CD4+ T cells were purified magnetically by negative isolation, whereas CD8+ TEMRA cells were enriched by FACS. Blood was drawn into EDTA tubes, processed within 24 hours, and PBMCs were isolated by density gradient centrifugation. PBMCs intended for TCR sequencing were cryopreserved in liquid nitrogen and were subsequently thawed in a 37 degrees C water bath. Purity of sorted or isolated CD4+, CD8+ and CD8+ TEMRA cells was at least 90%.

RNA was extracted using the RNeasy kit, and about 0.5 to 1 ug of the RNA was reverse transcribed with random hexamers. The immunoSEQ multiplex PCR assay, covering 54 Vbeta and 13 Jbeta segments, was used to amplify TCR beta CDR3 regions. Bias from PCR amplification was corrected by using a synthetic template baseline for primer optimization and for computational correction. As for the original processing: Reads were annotated to V, D and J genes per IMGT and analyzed with immunoSEQ Analyzer, keeping only productive sequences. Clonality was computed as one minus Shannon entropy normalized by log2 of the number of productive unique sequences. For each patient and control, public and private clones were evaluated among the 100 most prevalent clones. Clones were defined as Susac-specific when absent from the healthy and MS cohorts, from about 1,100 published viral clones and from other ImmuneACCESS disease sequences. Clones were called with MiXCR by TCRdb after fastp trimmed the public reads at Q25, and only in-frame beta chains were retained. Here each entry gathers all rows of one CDR3 protein and keeps the most common genes and DNA. What appears here as the V and J calls and clone size reflects TCRdb's work, not the paper's. The sample has 160,000 or so distinct CDR3 sequences on record, roughly 95% of them singletons. 0.16% of the sample rests with the top ten.

Ends trimmed: V by 6 bases, J by 3 bases; bases unmatched to a gene: 8. CDR1 and CDR2 (DFQATT, SNEGSKA) derive from the germline V gene (reference sequence). Counted from cysteine to phenylalanine, this CDR3 has 13 amino acids. Just the 39-base CDR3 DNA is kept, in frame starting at base 1. The source of the sample is a study of CD8 T cells in Susac syndrome (dated by TCRdb to the late 2010s). Regarding the study in general: Of the Susac syndrome patients who were sequenced, roughly 8 were in clinical remission while 5 or 6 had clinically active disease. At blood withdrawal, Susac syndrome patients were therapy-naive, treated with corticosteroids (with IVIg additionally given to some), or treated with IVIg alone. Repertoire sequencing was used to test whether CD8+ T cell activation and differentiation in Susac syndrome was antigen driven. What the authors observed across the whole study: The TCR sequencing and HLA analysis was acknowledged to have included a relatively small number of individuals. In patients with Susac syndrome, the CD4+ T cell repertoire showed no detectable clonal expansion.

The clonotype comes from a human donor with Susac syndrome. This chain is built from TRBV20-1 and TRBJ2-7, with 7 bases in between that match TRBD1. The sequenced sample consisted of CD4+ T cells from PBMCs. CDR3 protein: CSATGEGHYEQYF. In nucleotides, the sequence is TGCAGTGCCACAGGGGAAGGGCACTACGAGCAGTACTTC.